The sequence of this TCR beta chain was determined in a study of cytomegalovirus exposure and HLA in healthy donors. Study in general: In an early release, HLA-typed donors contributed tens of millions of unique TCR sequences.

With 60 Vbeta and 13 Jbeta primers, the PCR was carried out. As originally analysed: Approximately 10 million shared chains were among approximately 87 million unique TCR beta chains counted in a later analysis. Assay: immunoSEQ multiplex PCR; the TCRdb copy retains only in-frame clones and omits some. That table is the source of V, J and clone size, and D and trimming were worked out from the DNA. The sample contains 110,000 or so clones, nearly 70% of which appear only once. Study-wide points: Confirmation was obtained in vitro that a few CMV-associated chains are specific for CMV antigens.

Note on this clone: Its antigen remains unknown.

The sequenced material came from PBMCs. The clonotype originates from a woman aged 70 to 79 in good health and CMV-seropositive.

The CDR3, as DNA: TGCGCCAGCAGCTTGGCCAGTAACACTGAAGCTTTCTTT. It yields the protein CASSLASNTEAFF. The chain recombines TRBV5-1 with TRBJ1-1; D not certain. The ends were cut back, 0 bases at V and 2 bases at J, with 5 bases in the middle. The germline gives CDR1 SGHRS, CDR2 YFSETQ. This CDR3 has 13 residues.